This TCR beta chain was identified during a study of T-cell memory formation after mild COVID-19 (dated by TCRdb to the early 2020s). At the level of the whole study: Most TCR sequence clusters were specific to one of the two donors. Longitudinal TCRalpha and TCRbeta repertoire sequencing tracked T-cell clones expanding and contracting after mild COVID-19 in a couple of donors. The cohort was made up of two young adult volunteers, one female and one male, who were previously healthy.

What the authors observed across the whole study: Clones that contracted from day 15 to 85 showed balanced CD4/CD8 phenotypes, whereas a second wave of clones that expanded from day 15 to 37 leaned towards CD4+. Only two mild cases were covered by the study, and larger cohorts that include severe cases with pre-infection samples were considered necessary. SARS-CoV-2 specificity of the second-wave clones peaking on day 37 was not confirmed. Some responding clones were found in pre-infection memory, which suggests that pre-existing cross-reactive memory T cells took part in the SARS-CoV-2 response. Contracting CD4+ clones were located mainly in the CM and EM memory subsets, whereas CD8+ clones were found to be enriched in EMRA.

Ficoll-Paque density gradient centrifugation was the method used to isolate PBMCs. Measured from the cysteine to the phenylalanine, the CDR3 is 12 residues long. The read is trimmed to its CDR3 DNA, 36 bases read in frame from base 1. The germline V gene yields SQVTM for CDR1 and ANQGSEA for CDR2. Between the V and J ends, shortened by 6 bases and 2 bases respectively, the junction contains 11 bases. Instrument used: Illumina NovaSeq 6000. cDNA libraries for TCRalpha and TCRbeta were prepared by 5'RACE using constant-segment primers, with sample barcodes and unique molecular identifiers added. Trizol reagent was used to extract RNA from every sample. Libraries were amplified in two PCR steps, with a second sample barcode and Illumina TruSeq adapters added in the second step. Sequencing of libraries was performed on an Illumina NovaSeq with 2 x 150 bp paired-end reads. The paper's processing steps were these. The reads were demultiplexed and collapsed into UMI-guided consensus sequences using migec v1.2.7. Using mixcr v2.1.11, the UMI consensuses were aligned to TRA and TRB V and J templates and assembled into clonotypes. Clonotypes were classified as expanded or contracted when called significant by both edgeR and NoisET, with noise models trained on biological replicates. edgeR calls used a false discovery rate-adjusted p below 0.01 and a log2 fold-change threshold of 1. As an exploratory analysis of dynamics, max-normalized trajectories of the 1000 most abundant clonotypes were examined by PCA with hierarchical clustering. Separately sequenced CD4+ and CD8+ repertoires were used to assign a CD4 or CD8 phenotype to each responding clone. TCRdb redid the processing of the public reads, applying fastp at Q25 and MiXCR, and retained in-frame beta chains. Each CDR3 protein appears once, grouped with its most common genes and DNA. TCRdb's processing, not the study's, gives the V and J calls here. The sample contains under 450,000 distinct CDR3 sequences, around 22% of them found a single time. Approximately 14% of the sample comes from the top ten.

Points on this clonotype: The antigen it binds to is not known. Base qualities are not recorded, but no much larger clone differs from it by a single base.

The receptor was isolated from an adult woman who had mild COVID-19 (a few samples of this study predate the infection). The sample titles of this study are shuffled in the database, so cell type and time point are left out; the donor was told from shared clones. Sequenced: PBMCs or a T cell subset sorted from them (not recorded which). Recombination connected TRBV29-1 to TRBJ2-7; the D region possibly corresponds to TRBD1 (6 bases align). This receptor carries the CDR3 CSVRTDTYEQYF. The DNA reads as follows: TGCAGCGTAAGGACAGATACCTACGAGCAGTACTTC.